Following are 28 T cell receptor beta chains from one sample sequenced in a study of blood T cell repertoires in COVID-19 (dated by TCRdb to the early 2020s). Preparation of the library involved the immunoSEQ multiplex PCR assay. TCRdb carries this immuneACCESS record with in-frame sequences only. Its versions omit some clonotypes, under half of them owing to an unresolved V gene in the studies checked, with the rest unexplained. This sample gives roughly 300,000 clones in total; 75% to 95% of them show up just once. Of the sample, 1.1% falls within the top ten clones. The sequencing input was PBMCs or T cells enriched from blood (not recorded which). The receptor set was obtained from a woman aged 25 to 39 who had recovered from COVID-19.

The gene calls are TRBV5-1 and TRBJ2-3, with 8 nucleotides matching TRBD2. This CDR3 spans 18 amino acids. Per germline, CDR1 SGHRS and CDR2 YFSETQ. V lost 2 bases to trimming and J lost 3 bases; unmatched junction nucleotides: 14. The DNA of the CDR3 is TGCGCCAGCAGCTTCAGACCCGGCCCGACTAGCGCAACAGATACGCAGTATTTT. This translates into CASSFRPGPTSATDTQYF.

This chain links TRBV12-3 or TRBV12-4 with TRBJ1-2; TRBD1 might be the D (6 bases). Trimming took 5 bases from V and 4 from J, leaving 11 bases between them. The length of the CDR3 is 13 residues. The CDR3 protein is CASSRTDGYGYTF. CDR3 nucleotides: TGTGCCAGCAGTCGGACAGATGGCTATGGCTACACCTTC.

The chain uses TRBV2 and TRBJ2-7; D might be TRBD1 (6 bases). The CDR3 length is 15 residues. Germline assignment: CDR1 SNHLY and CDR2 FYNNEI. Deletions cut 7 bases from V and 1 base from J, with 17 bases between. CDR3 coding DNA: TGTGCCAGCATCACTCAACAGGGTGGGTCCTACGAGCAGTACTTC. Its protein product is CASITQQGGSYEQYF.

This chain connects TRBV7-2 to TRBJ1-4; TRBD1 agrees at 8 bases. J was trimmed by 7 bases and V by 5 bases; bases with no gene match: 6. CDR1 is SGHTA and CDR2 is FQGNSA in the germline V gene. The CDR3 is 14 amino acids. The chain's CDR3 is CASSLQGGGEKLFF. As DNA, the CDR3 is TGTGCCAGCAGCCTACAGGGGGGAGGTGAAAAACTGTTTTTT.

V is TRBV7-6 and J is TRBJ2-2, with 12 bases aligning to TRBD1. Germline CDR1 and CDR2: SGHVS and FNYEAQ. Trimming at V came to 1 base and at J to 5 bases, leaving 11 bases not matched to a gene. The CDR3 is 19 amino acids. The CDR3 region is CASSLVFRWDRGPTGELFF. CDR3 coding DNA: TGTGCCAGCAGCTTAGTTTTTCGATGGGACAGGGGGCCAACCGGGGAGCTGTTTTTT.

CDR3 region: CASSQESEGLGYTF. As DNA, the CDR3 is TGCGCCAGCAGCCAAGAATCGGAGGGATTGGGCTACACCTTC. The gene calls are TRBV4-1 and TRBJ1-2; D is undetermined. Germline assignment: CDR1 MGHRA and CDR2 YSYEKL. V gave up 0 bases and J gave up 8 bases, with 13 bases separating them. This CDR3 is built from 14 residues.

The chain links TRBV6-6 to TRBJ2-7, with 9 bases aligning to TRBD1. V was pared by 0 bases and J by 6 bases, with 9 bases of the junction left unmatched. This CDR3 has 16 amino acids. Germline CDR1 and CDR2: MNHNY and SVGAGI (reference sequence). This CDR3 reads CASSYSRTGEGIEQYF. The CDR3 DNA follows: TGTGCCAGCAGTTACTCGAGGACAGGGGAGGGGATCGAGCAGTACTTC.

CDR3 sequence reads: CASSGRLEHIQYF. The CDR3 DNA reads TGTGCCAGCAGTGGGAGACTAGAACACATTCAGTACTTC. V gene TRBV6-2 or TRBV6-3 combines with J gene TRBJ2-4, with D possibly matching TRBD2 (6 bases). The ends were cut back, 5 bases at V and 8 bases at J, with 13 bases in the middle. There are 13 residues in the CDR3. CDR1 and CDR2 (germline): MNHEY, SVGEGT.

The chain carries TRBV28 and TRBJ1-2, with D unclear. Trimming left V 4 bases short and J 6 bases short, with 18 bases between. CDR3 size: 15 residues. The germline CDR1 and CDR2 sequences are MDHEN and SYDVKM. CDR3 sequence reads: CASSSHIRGRDGYTF. Written as DNA, the CDR3 is TGTGCCAGCAGTTCGCATATACGGGGTCGCGATGGCTACACCTTC.

This chain connects TRBV28 to TRBJ1-6; D possibly corresponds to TRBD1 (5 bases). This CDR3 comprises 15 residues. Germline CDR1 is MDHEN and CDR2 is SYDVKM. Trimming removed 6 bases from V and 4 bases from J, with 13 bases in between. CDR3 sequence reads: CASRGRGNYNSPLHF. The CDR3 DNA sequence: TGTGCCAGCAGGGGGAGGGGCAATTATAATTCACCCCTCCACTTT.

The CDR3 protein is CASSLLAGLGEQFF. Here the CDR3 DNA reads TGTGCCAGCAGTTTATTAGCGGGATTAGGTGAGCAGTTCTTC. The chain has TRBV28 and TRBJ2-1; TRBD2 aligns across 8 bases. CDR1 and CDR2 (germline): MDHEN, SYDVKM. V lost 1 base, J lost 9 bases, and 5 bases stayed unmatched. This CDR3 contains 14 residues.

This clone was picked up one time. The chain joins TRBV11-3 to TRBJ2-2; D not resolved. The germline V and J ends were trimmed by 5 bases and 6 bases, with 10 bases remaining between them. CDR1 is SGHNT and CDR2 is YENEEA in the germline V gene. This CDR3 has 13 amino acids. The CDR3 DNA follows: TGTGCCAGCAGCCCCTTGGAGTCCGGGGAGCTGTTTTTT. It specifies CASSPLESGELFF.

This chain connects TRBV6-5 to TRBJ1-2; 9 bases match TRBD1. The J segment lost 4 bases and the V segment lost 2 bases, leaving 8 bases of the junction unmatched. Germline V gene data show CDR1 as MNHEY and CDR2 as SVGAGI. There are 16 residues in the CDR3. CDR3 DNA sequence: TGTGCCAGCAGTTACCCCGAAGGGACAGGGAGCTATGGCTACACCTTC. It specifies CASSYPEGTGSYGYTF.

The chain couples TRBV2 to TRBJ2-6; 10 bases align to TRBD1. Trimming took 4 bases from V and 4 from J; bases not matched to a gene: 7. Germline assignment: CDR1 SNHLY and CDR2 FYNNEI. The CDR3 has 17 amino acids. CDR3 in amino acids: CASSVGQGSVGANVLTF. The CDR3 region has the DNA TGTGCCAGCAGTGTGGGACAGGGGTCTGTGGGGGCCAACGTCCTGACTTTC.

The rearrangement uses TRBV6-2 or TRBV6-3 and TRBJ2-1; 8 nucleotides match TRBD2. This CDR3 is 15 amino acids long. Germline lookup yields CDR1 MNHEY and CDR2 SVGEGT. Losses at the gene ends were 5 bases for V and 4 bases for J; bases not matched to a gene: 7. The CDR3, as DNA: TGTGCCAGCAGTCGACTAGCGATGAATTACAATGAGCAGTTCTTC. This codes for CASSRLAMNYNEQFF.

This chain joins TRBV24-1 and TRBJ2-3; D perhaps matches TRBD1 (5 bases). The V and J ends lost 4 bases and 1 base respectively, with 14 bases between them. CDR1 is KGHDR and CDR2 is SFDVKD in the germline V gene. The CDR3 sequence is 16 residues long. The CDR3 bases are TGTGCCACCAGTGACTTGGGGCTGAAGGGCACAGATACGCAGTATTTT. Encoded protein: CATSDLGLKGTDTQYF.

The rearrangement links TRBV5-4 to TRBJ2-1; TRBD1 matches at 8 bases. The CDR3 sequence is 15 residues long. Germline CDR1 and CDR2: SGHNT and YYREEE (reference sequence). Trimming took 4 bases from V and 10 from J; bases not matched to a gene: 13. This CDR3 reads CASSAKGGTGGEQFF. CDR3 DNA: TGTGCCAGCAGCGCGAAAGGCGGTACAGGGGGGGAGCAGTTCTTC.

The V and J genes are TRBV19 and TRBJ2-1; unclear D gene. Trimming removed 3 bases at V and 9 bases at J, with 12 bases between. This CDR3 spans 13 amino acids. CDR1 and CDR2 (germline): LNHDA, SQIVND (reference sequence). In DNA, the CDR3 is TGTGCCAGTAGTATTAGGCCCGCGGCTGAGCAGTTCTTC. Encoded protein: CASSIRPAAEQFF.

The chain uses TRBV10-3 and TRBJ2-7; 9 bases match TRBD2. The CDR3 loop spans 14 amino acids. Germline CDR1 and CDR2: ENHRY and SYGVKD. With V trimmed by 10 bases and J by 2 bases, 9 bases remained unmatched. The DNA for the CDR3 is TGTGCCAGTGGTAGCGGGAGAGGAACCTACGAGCAGTACTTC. It translates to CASGSGRGTYEQYF.

J is TRBJ1-4 and V is TRBV25-1, with a possible D match to TRBD1 (6 bases). Germline loops: CDR1 MGHDK, CDR2 SYGVNS. V lost 2 bases to trimming and J lost 0 bases, with 13 bases between them. CDR3 size: 17 residues. The CDR3 DNA reads TGTGCCAGCAGTGAACAGGGGCGAAGTTCAACTAATGAAAAACTGTTTTTT. Amino acid sequence: CASSEQGRSSTNEKLFF.

A single count supports this clone. This rearrangement joins TRBV5-1 to TRBJ2-1; TRBD1 matches at 8 bases. From germline, CDR1 is SGHRS and CDR2 YFSETQ. There are 15 residues in the CDR3. J gave up 7 bases and V 4 bases, and 10 bases lay outside the gene matches. CDR3 in DNA: TGCGCCAGCAGCCTCCGGGACAGGCTACTGAATGAGCAGTTCTTC. Translating it yields CASSLRDRLLNEQFF.

This clone came up once. V gene TRBV9 combines with J gene TRBJ2-3; no reliable D call. V lost 0 bases, J lost 2 bases, and 13 bases lay in between. The germline V gene encodes CDR1 SGDLS and CDR2 YYNGEE. This CDR3 contains 16 residues. CDR3 in amino acids: CASSVGSAAATDTQYF. DNA of the CDR3: TGTGCCAGCAGCGTAGGGTCTGCTGCGGCCACAGATACGCAGTATTTT.

V gene TRBV6-1 combines with J gene TRBJ1-5; D remains unclear. Germline CDR1 reads MNHNS; CDR2 reads SASEGT. V was cut by 4 bases and J by 4 bases, with 8 bases left in between. The CDR3 contains 13 residues. For the CDR3, the DNA is TGTGCCAGCAGTGGTTTCCCGAATCAGCCCCAGCATTTT. Protein sequence: CASSGFPNQPQHF.

This chain joins TRBV7-2 and TRBJ1-5; TRBD1 might be the D (6 bases). The CDR3 totals 13 residues. The germline V and J ends were trimmed by 5 bases and 5 bases, with 10 bases remaining between them. Germline V lookup: CDR1 SGHTA, CDR2 FQGNSA. CDR3 sequence reads: CASSPPGDQPQHF. DNA of the CDR3: TGTGCCAGCAGCCCCCCAGGGGATCAGCCCCAGCATTTT.

The chain has TRBV7-2 and TRBJ2-3, with TRBD2 matching over 7 bases. CDR3 length equals 16 residues. Germline CDR1 and CDR2: SGHTA and FQGNSA. V was clipped by 1 base and J by 4 bases; unmatched bases: 8. CDR3: CASSLVGTGRADTQYF. The CDR3 region has the DNA TGTGCCAGCAGCTTAGTAGGGACGGGGAGGGCAGATACGCAGTATTTT. Complete variable domain (other parts from reference TRBV7-2 and TRBJ2-3): GAGVSQSPSNKVTEKGKDVELRCDPISGHTALYWYRQSLGQGLEFLIYFQGNSAPDKSGLPSDRFSAERTGGSVSTLTIQRTQQEDSAVYLCASSLVGTGRADTQYFGPGTRLTVL.

The chain is built from TRBV5-1 and TRBJ1-2, with a weak D call TRBD1 (5 bases). With 0 bases removed from V and 7 bases from J, the gap between germline ends came to 13 bases. The germline V gene has CDR1 SGHRS and CDR2 YFSETQ. The CDR3 is made up of 14 amino acids. CDR3 amino acids: CASSLVPVRGGYTF. The CDR3 coding sequence is TGCGCCAGCAGCTTGGTTCCAGTTAGGGGTGGCTACACCTTC.

This chain links TRBV19 with TRBJ2-7, with 11 bases fitting TRBD2. Germline V gene sequence: CDR1 LNHDA, CDR2 SQIVND (reference sequence). The CDR3 consists of 14 residues. V trimming: 5 bases; J trimming: 3 bases; junction bases outside the gene matches: 3. CDR3 nucleotide sequence: TGTGCCAGTAGTCCCCTAGCGGGAGGCTACGAGCAGTACTTC. Amino acids: CASSPLAGGYEQYF.

This clone is a singleton in its sample. V gene TRBV7-9 combines with J gene TRBJ2-7; D gene uncertain. V dropped 0 bases and J dropped 2 bases, with 8 bases sitting between them. The germline V gene has CDR1 SEHNR and CDR2 FQNEAQ (reference sequence). The CDR3 is 14 amino acids. The CDR3 here is CASSLATPAYEQYF. The CDR3 region has the DNA TGTGCCAGCAGCTTAGCAACGCCAGCCTACGAGCAGTACTTC.